Each of the 21 T cell receptor beta chains below was sequenced from the same sample in a study of OX40 agonist ivuxolimab in advanced cancers. Repertoires were generated with immunoSEQ multiplex PCR, while TCRdb's copy carries only in-frame clones and drops some. The sample lists roughly 34,000 clones, 75% to 90% seen once, with less than 15% in the top ten. The material was CD4+ or CD8+ T cells sorted from blood, obtained in a trial of the OX40 agonist ivuxolimab. The receptors were gathered from an adult with an advanced solid tumor such as melanoma, head and neck, liver or kidney cancer.

About this clone: Other DNA sequences from this sample encode an identical CDR3 as well. The genes are TRBV4-1 and TRBJ2-1; 7 bases are shared with TRBD1. Germline loops: CDR1 MGHRA, CDR2 YSYEKL. The J segment lost 3 bases and the V segment lost 0 bases, leaving 2 bases of the junction unmatched. This CDR3 region has 15 residues. CDR3 sequence reads: CASSQDGTDYNEQFF. The CDR3 DNA follows: TGCGCCAGCAGCCAAGATGGGACAGACTACAATGAGCAGTTCTTC.

This chain connects TRBV5-6 to TRBJ1-1; 10 positions match TRBD1. Germline V gives CDR1 SGHDT, CDR2 YYEEEE. V dropped 4 bases and J dropped 3; count of bases not matched to a gene: 3. The CDR3 loop spans 14 amino acids. The CDR3 nucleotides read TGTGCCAGCAGCCGCGGGACAGGGGACACTGAAGCTTTCTTT. Its protein is CASSRGTGDTEAFF.

This chain connects TRBV19 to TRBJ1-5; D may be TRBD1 (5 bases). The CDR3 is 14 amino acids. Germline-derived CDR1 and CDR2 are LNHDA and SQIVND (reference sequence). The V gene lost 5 bases and the J gene lost 3 bases, with 11 bases spanning the gap. CDR3 region: CASSYGAPNQPQHF. DNA for the CDR3: TGTGCCAGTAGTTACGGGGCCCCCAATCAGCCCCAGCATTTT.

The chain couples TRBV9 to TRBJ2-7, with D unresolved. With 2 bases removed from V and 5 bases from J, the gap between germline ends came to 14 bases. Germline CDR1 is SGDLS and CDR2 is YYNGEE. The CDR3 spans 14 residues. CDR3 loop: CASSVGPPPNEQYF. The CDR3 nucleotides are TGTGCCAGCAGCGTCGGTCCCCCGCCGAACGAGCAGTACTTC. Full variable domain (missing parts from reference TRBV9 and TRBJ2-7): DSGVTQTPKHLITATGQRVTLRCSPRSGDLSVYWYQQSLDQGLQFLIQYYNGEERAKGNILERFSAQQFPDLHSELNLSSLELGDSALYFCASSVGPPPNEQYFGPGTRLTVT.

The chain recombines TRBV5-6 with TRBJ1-2, with D possibly being TRBD1 (5 bases). The germline V gene encodes CDR1 SGHDT and CDR2 YYEEEE. The V and J ends lost 3 bases and 2 bases respectively, with 8 bases between them. The CDR3 covers 13 residues. Written as DNA, the CDR3 is TGTGCCAGCAGCTCCGGGGGGAACTATGGCTACACCTTC. Translated: CASSSGGNYGYTF.

The chain links TRBV9 to TRBJ2-2; TRBD1 matches at 8 bases. Germline-derived CDR1 and CDR2 are SGDLS and YYNGEE. The J segment lost 0 bases and the V segment lost 3 bases, leaving 1 base of the junction unmatched. The CDR3 is made up of 15 amino acids. For the CDR3, the DNA is TGTGCCAGCAGCGCGACAGGGGCGAACACCGGGGAGCTGTTTTTT. Its translation: CASSATGANTGELFF.

The chain joins TRBV4-1 to TRBJ2-7; no clear D gene. V was clipped by 0 bases and J by 2 bases, with 14 bases between them. Germline loops: CDR1 MGHRA, CDR2 YSYEKL. CDR3 length: 16 residues. Here the CDR3 reads CASSQDRSGSTYEQYF. The CDR3 region has the DNA TGCGCCAGCAGCCAAGATCGGTCAGGATCTACCTACGAGCAGTACTTC.

This chain links TRBV2 with TRBJ2-7; 10 bases agree with TRBD1. Germline V CDR1 and CDR2: SNHLY, FYNNEI. Trimming removed 4 bases from V and 2 bases from J; junction bases left unmatched: 5. This CDR3 is built from 15 residues. The CDR3 nucleotides are TGTGCCAGCAGTGGACCGGGACAGGGGACCTACGAGCAGTACTTC. Its protein is CASSGPGQGTYEQYF.

This chain joins TRBV9 and TRBJ2-7; the match to TRBD1 covers 7 bases. Germline lookup yields CDR1 SGDLS and CDR2 YYNGEE. Trimming removed 0 bases from V and 4 bases from J; junction bases left unmatched: 7. This CDR3 is 15 amino acids long. CDR3 in amino acids: CASSVGTGVGYEQYF. For the CDR3, the DNA is TGTGCCAGCAGCGTAGGAACAGGGGTAGGGTACGAGCAGTACTTC. The full variable domain, rest sourced from reference TRBV9 and TRBJ2-7, is DSGVTQTPKHLITATGQRVTLRCSPRSGDLSVYWYQQSLDQGLQFLIQYYNGEERAKGNILERFSAQQFPDLHSELNLSSLELGDSALYFCASSVGTGVGYEQYFGPGTRLTVT.

The chain recombines TRBV7-9 with TRBJ2-5; D gene unclear. Trimming pared 3 bases from V and 1 base from J, leaving 12 bases between. The CDR3 has 15 amino acids. Germline V gene sequence: CDR1 SEHNR, CDR2 FQNEAQ (reference sequence). This chain's CDR3 is CASSLLVAVQETQYF. In DNA form, the CDR3 reads TGTGCCAGCAGCTTGTTAGTGGCAGTCCAAGAGACCCAGTACTTC.

V gene TRBV27 combines with J gene TRBJ1-1; 10 nucleotides align to TRBD1. The CDR3 covers 14 residues. Germline lookup yields CDR1 MNHEY and CDR2 SMNVEV (reference sequence). Trimming removed 5 bases from V and 4 bases from J; junction bases left unmatched: 4. The CDR3 region has the DNA TGTGCCAGCAGTCTAGGACAGGGGGGCACTGAAGCTTTCTTT. Its translation is CASSLGQGGTEAFF.

The CDR3 sequence: CASSLLPAGPVHEQFF. CDR3 sequence (DNA): TGTGCCAGCAGTTTACTCCCAGCGGGCCCTGTGCATGAGCAGTTCTTC. This chain connects TRBV28 to TRBJ2-1; TRBD2 is a possible D gene (6 bases). Between the trimmed V and J ends, which lost 2 bases and 8 bases, there was a span of 19 bases. The CDR3 loop spans 16 amino acids. Per the germline V gene, CDR1 is MDHEN and CDR2 is SYDVKM.

The rearrangement links TRBV4-1 to TRBJ1-4, with D unresolved. The CDR3 has 17 residues. Trimming left V 0 bases short and J 0 bases short, with 11 bases between. The V gene's germline CDR1 is MGHRA and CDR2 YSYEKL. CDR3 loop: CASSQERAEATNEKLFF. CDR3 bases: TGCGCCAGCAGCCAAGAAAGGGCAGAGGCAACTAATGAAAAACTGTTTTTT.

The J gene is TRBJ1-2, the V gene TRBV5-6; 9 nucleotides align to TRBD1. The J segment lost 7 bases and the V segment lost 2 bases, leaving 6 bases of the junction unmatched. The CDR3 contains 14 residues. Germline V gene data show CDR1 as SGHDT and CDR2 as YYEEEE. For the CDR3, the DNA is TGTGCCAGCAGCTTAGGGACAGGGACCAGTGGCTACACCTTC. Amino acid sequence: CASSLGTGTSGYTF.

V and J are TRBV28 and TRBJ1-2; 7 positions match TRBD1. V was pared by 4 bases and J by 4 bases, with 9 bases of the junction left unmatched. Germline CDR1 MDHEN, CDR2 SYDVKM. The CDR3 runs 15 residues. The CDR3 loop reads CASSSPGQKIYGYTF. For the CDR3, the DNA is TGTGCCAGCAGTTCCCCGGGACAGAAAATCTATGGCTACACCTTC.

The chain joins TRBV6-1 to TRBJ2-6; D tentatively fits TRBD1 or TRBD2 (6 bases each). Germline CDR1 and CDR2: MNHNS and SASEGT. Deletions cut 4 bases from V and 7 bases from J, with 14 bases between. This CDR3 has 15 residues. The CDR3 reads CASSGGALGANVLTF. CDR3 nucleotides: TGTGCCAGCAGTGGGGGGGCCCTTGGCGCCAACGTCCTGACTTTC.

A single count supports this clone. This rearrangement joins TRBV27 to TRBJ2-3, with D tentatively TRBD2 (5 bases). Germline V gene sequence: CDR1 MNHEY, CDR2 SMNVEV (reference sequence). The CDR3 totals 13 residues. Deletions cut 2 bases from V and 8 bases from J, with 11 bases between. CDR3: CASSLLAHGTQYF. As DNA, the CDR3 is TGTGCCAGCAGTTTACTAGCCCACGGTACGCAGTATTTT.

The table lists this clone with a few counts. This rearrangement joins TRBV13 to TRBJ2-3; 8 nucleotides match TRBD2. Germline-derived CDR1 and CDR2 are PRHDT and FYEKMQ (reference sequence). The CDR3 extends over 15 amino acids. V lost 5 bases to trimming and J lost 3 bases; unmatched junction nucleotides: 7. The CDR3 is CASSPRGAGTDTQYF. DNA of the CDR3: TGTGCCAGCAGCCCGCGGGGGGCCGGGACAGATACGCAGTATTTT.

The chain is built from TRBV7-3 and TRBJ1-5, with D hard to call. Germline V lookup: CDR1 SGHTA, CDR2 FQGTGA. CDR3 size: 13 residues. Trimming left V 2 bases short and J 4 bases short, with 6 bases between. The CDR3 region is CASSLWENQPQHF. The CDR3 nucleotides read TGTGCCAGCAGCTTATGGGAAAATCAGCCCCAGCATTTT.

J is TRBJ1-4 and V is TRBV4-3, with 11 bases that match TRBD1. This CDR3 is built from 16 residues. Germline values: CDR1 LGHNA, CDR2 YSLEER. The J segment lost 8 bases and the V segment lost 0 bases, leaving 5 bases of the junction unmatched. The CDR3 coding sequence is TGCGCCAGCAGCCAAGAGTCCGGGACAGGGGGGGAAAAACTGTTTTTT. Encoded protein: CASSQESGTGGEKLFF.

The CDR3 reads CASSNVGTGRLKGYTF. The CDR3 DNA reads as TGTGCCAGCAGCAACGTCGGGACAGGGAGGCTGAAGGGCTACACCTTC. The chain links TRBV21-1 to TRBJ1-2; the DNA was not compared with TRBD1, the D call given in the table. TRBV21-1 represents a pseudogene. The CDR3 sequence is 16 residues long.